This TCR beta chain was captured by sequencing in a study of vaccination and CD4 T cells after COVID-19. A few counts support this clonotype. Its specificity is unknown. The treatment denotes: approximately 9-day PBMC culture with coronavirus spike peptide pools or control peptides (ViraFEST assay). Oncomine TCR Beta short-read sequencing was applied to DNA from cultured CD4+ T cells. One entry per CDR3 protein results from TCRdb running MiXCR on the PCR reads. The sample includes about 15,000 distinct CDR3 sequences, approximately 52% of them seen just once. The CDR3 contains 13 residues. Germline V gene lookup returns CDR1 LNHNV and CDR2 YYDKDF (reference sequence). V lost 2 bases and J 1 base, leaving 5 bases between the germline ends.

The sequenced sample was CD4+ T cells from blood, cultured in vitro. This TCR derives from a human donor who had recovered from COVID-19. J is TRBJ1-1 and V is TRBV15; D is undetermined. The CDR3 loop reads CATSRQENTEAFF. CDR3 DNA: TGTGCCACCAGCAGACAAGAGAACACTGAAGCTTTCTTT.